The sample holds a few counts of the clone carrying this T cell receptor beta chain. The CDR3 totals 11 residues. Trimming removed 1 base from V and 11 bases from J, with 11 bases in between. The germline V gene has CDR1 GTSNPN and CDR2 SVGIG (reference sequence). Libraries were prepared by immunoSEQ multiplex PCR; TCRdb keeps only in-frame clonotypes and omits some of them. The table has 150,000 to 200,000 clones, over 75% seen once. The data were taken from a study of blood T cell repertoires in COVID-19. The chain couples TRBV30 to TRBJ1-1; D is unclear. The origin of this receptor is a human donor in a cohort sampled during active COVID-19. Sequenced sample: peripheral blood. CDR3 in amino acids: CAWSGARRAFF. For the CDR3, the DNA is TGTGCCTGGAGTGGGGCTAGGAGGGCTTTCTTT.